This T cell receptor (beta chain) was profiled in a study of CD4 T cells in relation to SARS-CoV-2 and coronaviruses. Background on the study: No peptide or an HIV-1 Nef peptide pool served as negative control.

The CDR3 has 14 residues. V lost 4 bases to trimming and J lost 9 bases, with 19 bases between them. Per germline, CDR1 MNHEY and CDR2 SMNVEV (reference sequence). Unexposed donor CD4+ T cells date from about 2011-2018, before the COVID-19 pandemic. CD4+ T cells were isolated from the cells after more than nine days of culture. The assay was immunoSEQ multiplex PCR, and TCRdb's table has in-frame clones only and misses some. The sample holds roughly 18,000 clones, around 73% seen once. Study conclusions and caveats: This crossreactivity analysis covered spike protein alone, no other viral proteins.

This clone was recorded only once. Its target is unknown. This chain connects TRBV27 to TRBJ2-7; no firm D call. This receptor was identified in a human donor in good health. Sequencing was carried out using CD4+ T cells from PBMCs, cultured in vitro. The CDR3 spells CASSSKGPEMVQYF. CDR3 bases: TGTGCCAGCAGTTCCAAAGGACCGGAGATGGTGCAGTACTTC.